The 9 T cell receptor beta chains below come from one sample, sequenced in a study of regulatory T cells in long-lasting Graves disease. Relying on iRepertoire HTBI primers and Arm-PCR of CDR3 regions, the team built TCR beta libraries. TCRdb re-analysed the multiplex PCR reads in MiXCR, keeping a single row per CDR3 protein. The table records roughly 400,000 distinct CDR3 sequences, 16% of them present only once. The time point was: newly diagnosed GD, antithyroid drugs for less than 3 months. Extracted PBMC RNA gave rise to the TCR library. The sample was also reused in another study, on T cells in Graves' hyperthyroidism and ophthalmopathy.

This material consisted of peripheral blood mononuclear cells (PBMCs), taken at new diagnosis, from a patient treated with antithyroid drugs. The receptors were sampled from a woman under 30 with Graves disease.

The rearrangement links TRBV6-2 or TRBV6-3 to TRBJ2-2; possible D gene TRBD1, 5 bases. V lost 3 bases to trimming and J lost 6 bases, with 14 bases between them. The germline V gene has CDR1 MNHEY and CDR2 SVGEGT. The CDR3 spans 15 residues. This chain's CDR3 is CASSYQGAQAGELFF. The CDR3 nucleotides are TGTGCCAGCAGTTATCAAGGGGCGCAAGCCGGGGAGCTGTTTTTT.

The table lists this clonotype with a count of one. This chain connects TRBV28 to TRBJ1-4, with 11 bases matching TRBD1. V lost 4 bases to trimming and J lost 8 bases; unmatched junction nucleotides: 12. Germline CDR1 reads MDHEN; CDR2 reads SYDVKM. This CDR3 spans 17 amino acids. CDR3 DNA: TGTGCCAGCAGTTCCGGACAGGGGGCAAGTCTTCGGGAAAAACTGTTTTTT. Its translation is CASSSGQGASLREKLFF.

This clonotype was observed a few times. The V and J genes are TRBV6-1 and TRBJ1-5; maybe TRBD1 (5 bases). Trimming left V 7 bases short and J 5 bases short, with 18 bases between. The CDR3 is 15 amino acids. Germline-derived CDR1 and CDR2 are MNHNS and SASEGT. CDR3 loop: CASTGTLSGYQPQHF. CDR3 DNA: TGTGCCAGCACTGGGACCCTAAGTGGGTATCAGCCCCAGCATTTT.

The rearrangement uses TRBV27 and TRBJ2-7; a weak D match, TRBD1 (5 bases). The germline V gene encodes CDR1 MNHEY and CDR2 SMNVEV (reference sequence). With 4 bases removed from V and 6 bases from J, the gap between germline ends came to 16 bases. This CDR3 contains 14 residues. Here the CDR3 DNA reads TGTGCCAGCAGTTCCAGGGAAACAATGGGCGAGCAGTACTTC. It yields the protein CASSSRETMGEQYF.

The table lists this clonotype with many counts. This chain joins TRBV12-3 or TRBV12-4 and TRBJ2-3; D call uncertain. V lost 2 bases and J lost 6, with 12 bases in between. CDR3 length: 14 amino acids. In nucleotides, the CDR3 is TGTGCCAGCAGTTTACAGGTTCAAAAGGATACGCAGTATTTT. Its translation is CASSLQVQKDTQYF.

There are a few counts of this clonotype. V gene TRBV4-3 combines with J gene TRBJ2-2; D gene ambiguous. Trimming removed 0 bases from V and 1 base from J, with 6 bases in between. Germline CDR1 reads LGHNA; CDR2 reads YSLEER. CDR3 size: 15 residues. CDR3: CASSQDLENTGELFF. The CDR3 DNA reads TGCGCCAGCAGCCAAGACCTGGAGAACACCGGGGAGCTGTTTTTT.

This clonotype was counted many times. The chain joins TRBV28 to TRBJ2-6, with D possibly being TRBD1 (5 bases). With 5 bases removed from V and 0 bases from J, the gap between germline ends came to 8 bases. This CDR3 contains 15 residues. The germline gives CDR1 MDHEN, CDR2 SYDVKM. The DNA for the CDR3 is TGTGCCAGCAGTCGACAGAGCTCTGGGGCCAACGTCCTGACTTTC. Translated: CASSRQSSGANVLTF.

The table lists this clonotype with a few counts. The chain joins TRBV12-3 or TRBV12-4 to TRBJ1-2, with TRBD1 identical over 11 bases. This CDR3 is 14 amino acids long. V gave up 5 bases and J gave up 3 bases; unmatched junction bases: 2. In nucleotides, the CDR3 is TGTGCCAGCAGTCAGGACAGGGGGCACTATGGCTACACCTTC. This codes for CASSQDRGHYGYTF.

A few counts support this clonotype. This chain joins TRBV11-3 and TRBJ2-1, with 9 positions matching TRBD2. The end of the DNA aligns better with TRBJ2-5, so the J call may be wrong. Per the germline V gene, CDR1 is SGHNT and CDR2 is YENEEA. The CDR3 sequence is 16 residues long. The CDR3 reads CASSSRGSGSRETQYF. The CDR3 DNA sequence: TGTGCCAGCAGCTCCCGAGGTAGCGGGAGCCGAGAGACCCAGTACTTC.